Listed below are T cell receptor beta chains from one sample, sequenced in a study of blood T cell repertoires in COVID-19. Using immunoSEQ multiplex PCR, the repertoire was profiled, and TCRdb retains in-frame clones only, with some absent. The table shows about 200,000 clones, with approximately 78% occurring only once. Sequenced material: peripheral blood. These receptor sequences come from a woman aged 80 or older with COVID-19, enrolled during active disease. The CDR3 runs from the conserved cysteine through the conserved F or W. A D gene is named only where the DNA matches it firmly. The size field is filled for only some rows; it gives once, few, many or a size class.

abundance	d_gene	v_gene	j_gene	CDR3nt	CDR3aa
.	.	TRBV5-6	TRBJ1-4	TGTGCCAGCAGCTTCCGTGCAACTAATGAAAAACTGTTTTTT	CASSFRATNEKLFF
.	.	TRBV6-5	TRBJ2-3	TGTGCCAGCAGCTCGACTAGTCGCACAGATACGCAGTATTTT	CASSSTSRTDTQYF
.	.	TRBV30	TRBJ1-4	TGTGCCTGGAGTGCCACTCAGGGTCCCCGGAATGAAAAACTGTTTTTT	CAWSATQGPRNEKLFF
.	.	TRBV6-2/TRBV6-3	TRBJ1-2	TGTGCCAGCAGTTACTTTAGGGGAATAGGCGGCTACACCTTC	CASSYFRGIGGYTF
.	TRBD1	TRBV28	TRBJ1-1	TGTGCCAGCAGTCCCCGACAGGGGGGCTCGCTGAACACTGAAGCTTTCTTT	CASSPRQGGSLNTEAFF
.	.	TRBV6-2/TRBV6-3	TRBJ1-5	TGTGCCAGCAGTTACATCCGGGTACGGAGCAATCAGCCCCAGCATTTT	CASSYIRVRSNQPQHF
.	TRBD1	TRBV2	TRBJ1-1	TGTGCCAGCAGTTCTACAGGGGGAGTCTCTGAAGCTTTCTTT	CASSSTGGVSEAFF
.	.	TRBV6-9	TRBJ1-1	TGTGCCAGCAGCCCTCCGGGTGAGGCTTTCTTT	CASSPPGEAFF
.	.	TRBV5-4	TRBJ2-7	TGTGCCAGCAGCCCCGGAGTACCCTACGAGCAGTACTTC	CASSPGVPYEQYF
.	.	TRBV18	TRBJ1-4	TGTGCCAGCTCACGCGGGGGGAATGAAAAACTGTTTTTT	CASSRGGNEKLFF
once	.	TRBV6-5	TRBJ1-2	TGTGCCAGCAGTCCCTTGGGAGCCACTAACTATGGCTACACCTTC	CASSPLGATNYGYTF
few	.	TRBV28	TRBJ2-7	TGTGCCAGCAGCCTCTTAAACAGGGGAAGGGAGGAGTACTTC	CASSLLNRGREEYF
.	TRBD2	TRBV9	TRBJ2-1	TGTGCCAGCAGCGCGACTAGCGGGAGGACCCTTATGGGTGAGCAGTTCTTC	CASSATSGRTLMGEQFF
.	TRBD1	TRBV3-1/TRBV3-2	TRBJ1-5	TGTGCCAGCAGCCCCCGGGCGGGACAGGGACGCCAGCCCCAGCATTTT	CASSPRAGQGRQPQHF
.	TRBD1	TRBV2	TRBJ1-6	TGTGCCAGCAGCAAGACAGGGAGGAATTCACCCCTCCACTTT	CASSKTGRNSPLHF
.	.	TRBV24-1	TRBJ2-7	TGTGCCACCAGTGACCAACCTGACAGACCCATCGACGAGCAGTACTTC	CATSDQPDRPIDEQYF
.	.	TRBV9	TRBJ2-2	TGTGCCAGCAGCGTAGTCTCGTCGGGAACGAACACCGGGGAGCTGTTTTTT	CASSVVSSGTNTGELFF
.	TRBD1	TRBV5-5	TRBJ1-1	TGTGCCAGCAGCTTAACAGGGGGGCTTAACACTGAAGCTTTCTTT	CASSLTGGLNTEAFF
few	.	TRBV28	TRBJ2-7	TGTGCCAGCAGACAGGGACCCCTAGAGTACTTC	CASRQGPLEYF
few	.	TRBV30	TRBJ1-3	TGTGCCTGGTTCCAGTACTCTGGAAACACCATATATTTT	CAWFQYSGNTIYF
.	TRBD2	TRBV5-1	TRBJ2-5	TGCGCCAGCTTACCACTAGCGGGTGTACAAGAGACCCAGTACTTC	CASLPLAGVQETQYF
.	TRBD2	TRBV2	TRBJ2-5	TGTGCCAGCAAGGGCGGGAGCGTAGAGACCCAGTACTTC	CASKGGSVETQYF
.	.	TRBV7-2	TRBJ1-1	TGTGCCAGCAGCTTACGGCGGGCGAACACTGAAGCTTTCTTT	CASSLRRANTEAFF
.	.	TRBV5-6	TRBJ1-1	TGTGCCAGCAGCCCGAGGTTCACTGAAGCTTTCTTT	CASSPRFTEAFF
.	.	TRBV7-9	TRBJ1-2	TGTGCCAGCAGCTTAGATAACGGACTCTATGGCTACACCTTC	CASSLDNGLYGYTF
.	.	TRBV2	TRBJ1-5	TGTGCCAGCAGTGGTGGGGGCGGCAATCAGCCCCAGCATTTT	CASSGGGGNQPQHF
.	.	TRBV3-1/TRBV3-2	TRBJ1-5	TGTGCCAGCAGTCAAGGGTTGAGTCAGCCCCAGCATTTT	CASSQGLSQPQHF
few	TRBD1	TRBV29-1	TRBJ1-1	TGCAGCGTCCAGTGGGGACAGGGCAACACTGAAGCTTTCTTT	CSVQWGQGNTEAFF
.	.	TRBV7-8	TRBJ1-1	TGTGCCAGCAGCTTAGTCGGGGGGCTAGGGACTGAAGCTTTCTTT	CASSLVGGLGTEAFF
few	TRBD1	TRBV6-2/TRBV6-3	TRBJ2-3	TGTGCCAGCAGTTGGGACAGGGGCGCGACAGATACGCAGTATTTT	CASSWDRGATDTQYF
.	.	TRBV29-1	TRBJ1-1	TGCAGCGTTGGGGGCAAAGATGGGGTAAGTGGCACTGAAGCTTTCTTT	CSVGGKDGVSGTEAFF
.	TRBD1	TRBV6-1	TRBJ1-2	TGTGCCAGCAGTGAAGGACAGGGAGGAGGCTACACCTTC	CASSEGQGGGYTF
.	.	TRBV11-1	TRBJ1-1	TGTGCCAGCAGCTTACAGTTAAACACTGAAGCTTTCTTT	CASSLQLNTEAFF
.	.	TRBV5-3	TRBJ2-3	TGTGCCAGACCCTGCCGGGGAGCGGAAACTGTAGATACGCAGTATTTT	CARPCRGAETVDTQYF
.	.	TRBV9	TRBJ1-2	TGTGCCAGCAGCGTAGAAACAGGGTACTATGGCTACACCTTC	CASSVETGYYGYTF